A single sample gave rise to the 27 T cell receptor beta chains below, sequenced in a study of untreated major depressive disorder. Their cognate antigens are unknown. Study-wide points: CD4+ T cells from depressed patients used TRBV05-01 (Vbeta 5.1) more often than controls.

Profiling relied on immunoSEQ multiplex PCR, and the TCRdb table lists in-frame clones only, not all of them. The sample holds under 20,000 clones, 92% seen once. Sequencing used CD4+ T cells from PBMCs. These receptors came from a woman aged 40 to 50 with major depressive disorder.

The CDR3 spells CASIRDSGNTIYF. CDR3 in DNA: TGTGCCAGCATTCGGGACAGCGGAAACACCATATATTTT. This chain uses TRBV2 with TRBJ1-3, with 7 positions matching TRBD1. This CDR3 contains 13 residues. Germline trimming cut 7 bases from V and 4 bases from J; bases unmatched to any gene: 4. The germline CDR1 and CDR2 sequences are SNHLY and FYNNEI.

The chain combines TRBV13 with TRBJ1-3; D remains unclear. From germline, CDR1 is PRHDT and CDR2 FYEKMQ (reference sequence). The CDR3 runs 14 residues. The ends were cut back, 5 bases at V and 0 bases at J, with 8 bases in the middle. CDR3 in amino acids: CASSGKSSGNTIYF. DNA of the CDR3: TGTGCCAGCAGCGGTAAAAGCTCTGGAAACACCATATATTTT.

J is TRBJ2-5 and V is TRBV29-1; the D gene is possibly TRBD2 (7 bases). The CDR3 spans 12 residues. The V end was cut by 4 bases, the J end by 4 bases, with 10 bases between. The germline gives CDR1 SQVTM, CDR2 ANQGSEA. CDR3 protein: CSVAGGGETQYF. The CDR3 region has the DNA TGCAGCGTTGCGGGGGGCGGAGAGACCCAGTACTTC.

This sequence joins TRBV2 and TRBJ2-7; D unresolved. The CDR3 runs to 11 residues. Trimming stripped 6 bases from V and 2 bases from J, with 5 bases between. The germline V gene encodes CDR1 SNHLY and CDR2 FYNNEI. In DNA form, the CDR3 reads TGTGCCAGCAGGCAGACCTACGAGCAGTACTTC. Translating gives CASRQTYEQYF.

The genes are TRBV5-1 and TRBJ2-3; 7 positions agree with TRBD2. Germline CDR1 and CDR2: SGHRS and YFSETQ. V shed 7 bases and J 4 bases; nucleotides not matched to a gene: 9. There are 14 residues in the CDR3. The CDR3 sequence is CASLAEWGADTQYF. The CDR3 nucleotides read TGCGCCAGCCTAGCGGAGTGGGGGGCAGATACGCAGTATTTT.

The rearrangement uses TRBV7-2 and TRBJ2-7; TRBD1 aligns across 11 bases. V was pared by 3 bases and J by 4 bases, with 5 bases of the junction left unmatched. Germline values: CDR1 SGHTA, CDR2 FQGNSA. The CDR3 covers 15 residues. The CDR3 is CASSFQGQGVYEQYF. DNA for the CDR3: TGTGCCAGCAGCTTCCAGGGACAGGGGGTTTACGAGCAGTACTTC.

V is TRBV7-3 and J is TRBJ1-1; unclear D gene. Germline CDR1 and CDR2: SGHTA and FQGTGA. This CDR3 has 13 amino acids. V lost 5 bases and J lost 0, with 7 bases in between. Written as DNA, the CDR3 is TGTGCCAGCAGCCACGGGATGAACACTGAAGCTTTCTTT. Protein: CASSHGMNTEAFF.

The gene calls are TRBV25-1 and TRBJ1-1, with 7 bases matching TRBD1. The CDR3 totals 14 residues. Germline assignment: CDR1 MGHDK and CDR2 SYGVNS. V shed 8 bases, J shed 4 bases, and the junction held 10 bases outside the gene matches. CDR3 loop: CASGNRDRVTEAFF. In nucleotides, the CDR3 is TGTGCCAGCGGGAACCGGGACAGAGTCACTGAAGCTTTCTTT. The full variable domain, in which reference TRBV25-1 and TRBJ1-1 provide the parts outside the CDR3, is EADIYQTPRYLVIGTGKKITLECSQTMGHDKMYWYQQDPGMELHLIHYSYGVNSTEKGDLSSESTVSRIRTEHFPLTLESARPSHTSQYLCASGNRDRVTEAFFGQGTRLTVV.

V usage is TRBV7-9 and J usage is TRBJ2-5; D assignment may be TRBD1 or TRBD2 (5 bases each). Trimming pared 0 bases from V and 4 bases from J, leaving 12 bases between. The CDR3 runs to 15 residues. Germline V lookup: CDR1 SEHNR, CDR2 FQNEAQ (reference sequence). The CDR3 sequence is CASSLAGTGGETQYF. The CDR3 bases are TGTGCCAGCAGCTTAGCCGGGACCGGAGGAGAGACCCAGTACTTC.

This chain joins TRBV9 and TRBJ1-2; D is uncertain. Trimming cost V 0 bases and J 0 bases, with 12 bases left between them. CDR1 is SGDLS, CDR2 YYNGEE, per germline. The CDR3 has 16 amino acids. The CDR3 nucleotides are TGTGCCAGCAGCGTAGGGGAGGGTTTGGCTAACTATGGCTACACCTTC. Translating it yields CASSVGEGLANYGYTF.

This clone was counted a single time. J is TRBJ1-2 and V is TRBV27; D is possibly TRBD1 (5 bases). Germline CDR1 reads MNHEY; CDR2 reads SMNVEV (reference sequence). V lost 2 bases to trimming and J lost 8 bases, with 9 bases between them. The CDR3 is 12 amino acids. As DNA, the CDR3 is TGTGCCAGCAGTTTACCGGGGGGAGGCTACACCTTC. It encodes CASSLPGGGYTF.

The rearrangement uses TRBV7-2 and TRBJ1-5, with D unresolved. The CDR3 is made up of 14 amino acids. The germline V and J ends were trimmed by 0 bases and 4 bases, with 7 bases remaining between them. The germline V gene encodes CDR1 SGHTA and CDR2 FQGNSA. The CDR3 bases are TGTGCCAGCAGCTTAGCAGAATTAAATCAGCCCCAGCATTTT. Translation: CASSLAELNQPQHF.

The chain recombines TRBV5-1 with TRBJ2-3, with TRBD2 matching over 11 bases. This CDR3 contains 19 residues. Trimming at V came to 4 bases and at J to 0 bases, leaving 13 bases not matched to a gene. Per the germline V gene, CDR1 is SGHRS and CDR2 is YFSETQ. The CDR3 here is CASSPRATSGRLSTDTQYF. As DNA, the CDR3 is TGCGCCAGCAGCCCGAGGGCCACTAGCGGGAGATTGAGCACAGATACGCAGTATTTT.

This CDR3 reads CASSQPPRGGPDTQYF. The CDR3 DNA is TGTGCCAGCAGCCAACCGCCGAGAGGGGGCCCAGATACGCAGTATTTT. This sequence joins TRBV14 and TRBJ2-3; 7 bases line up with TRBD1. The length of the CDR3 is 16 residues. V shed 2 bases, J shed 4 bases, and the junction held 9 bases outside the gene matches. Germline V gene lookup returns CDR1 SGHDN and CDR2 FVKESK.

The chain recombines TRBV6-5 with TRBJ1-1, with D perhaps matching TRBD1 (5 bases). The length of the CDR3 is 14 residues. The germline V gene has CDR1 MNHEY and CDR2 SVGAGI. V dropped 5 bases and J dropped 5 bases, with 15 bases sitting between them. CDR3 sequence reads: CASSLGVLRTEAFF. Here the CDR3 DNA reads TGTGCCAGCAGTCTAGGGGTTTTGAGAACTGAAGCTTTCTTT.

The table lists this clone with a few counts. V gene TRBV30 combines with J gene TRBJ1-2; 7 bases agree with TRBD1. The ends lost 2 bases at V and 5 bases at J; junction bases unmatched: 5. The germline gives CDR1 GTSNPN, CDR2 SVGIG (reference sequence). The CDR3 is made up of 13 amino acids. Here the CDR3 reads CAWSRDRPYGYTF. The CDR3 bases are TGTGCCTGGAGTCGGGACAGACCGTATGGCTACACCTTC. The complete variable domain, with remaining parts taken from reference TRBV30 and TRBJ1-2, reads SQTIHQWPATLVQPVGSPLSLECTVEGTSNPNLYWYRQAAGRGLQLLFYSVGIGQISSEVPQNLSASRPQDRQFILSSKKLLLSDSGFYLCAWSRDRPYGYTFGSGTRLTVV.

This sequence joins TRBV15 and TRBJ1-2; 7 bases line up with TRBD1. The CDR3 sequence is 14 residues long. Germline V lookup: CDR1 LNHNV, CDR2 YYDKDF (reference sequence). The trim removed 5 bases at V and 8 bases at J, leaving 11 bases unmatched. CDR3 sequence: CATSPPGQSIGYTF. CDR3 sequence (DNA): TGTGCCACCAGCCCCCCGGGACAGTCCATCGGCTACACCTTC.

This chain links TRBV6-5 with TRBJ2-7; D perhaps matches TRBD2 (5 bases). Germline-derived CDR1 and CDR2 are MNHEY and SVGAGI. The CDR3 extends over 16 amino acids. V lost 0 bases to trimming and J lost 4 bases, with 16 bases between them. CDR3 DNA: TGTGCCAGCAGTTACTCGGTTACCACTCGGGGTTACGAGCAGTACTTC. Protein sequence: CASSYSVTTRGYEQYF.

This sequence joins TRBV11-2 and TRBJ1-2, with TRBD1 identical over 9 bases. V shed 0 bases and J 12 bases; nucleotides not matched to a gene: 11. The V gene's germline CDR1 is SGHAT and CDR2 FQNNGV. CDR3 size: 15 residues. The CDR3: CASSLEPGQGVSNTF. The CDR3 DNA reads as TGTGCCAGCAGCTTAGAACCGGGACAGGGAGTATCTAACACCTTC.

With regard to this clone: A read error may account for a junction end that differs from germline. The chain uses TRBV12-5 and TRBJ2-1; weak D call: TRBD1 (6 bases). This CDR3 is 15 amino acids long. CDR1 is LGHNT, CDR2 FRNRAP, per germline. This CDR3 is CASGLGQGSSNEQFF. Here the CDR3 DNA reads TGTGCTAGTGGTTTAGGCCAGGGGTCCTCCAATGAGCAGTTCTTC. Combining the CDR3 with reference TRBV12-5 and TRBJ2-1 gives the whole variable domain DARVTQTPRHKVTEMGQEVTMRCQPILGHNTVFWYRQTMMQGLELLAYFRNRAPLDDSGMPKDRFSAEMPDATLATLKIQPSEPRDSAVYFCASGLGQGSSNEQFFGPGTRLTVL.

The chain uses TRBV7-9 and TRBJ2-7; D call uncertain. The germline V gene encodes CDR1 SEHNR and CDR2 FQNEAQ (reference sequence). This CDR3 has 15 amino acids. The V end lost 5 bases, the J end lost 1 base, and 15 bases lay between the germline ends. The CDR3 DNA is TGTGCCAGCAGCCTATGGGGAACAAGTTCCTACGAGCAGTACTTC. The encoded protein is CASSLWGTSSYEQYF.

The chain recombines TRBV6-5 with TRBJ2-5; no clear D gene. Per germline, CDR1 MNHEY and CDR2 SVGAGI. The CDR3 runs to 13 residues. Between the trimmed V and J ends, which lost 0 bases and 5 bases, there was a span of 7 bases. Here the CDR3 reads CASSYSPTETQYF. The CDR3 DNA follows: TGTGCCAGCAGTTACTCCCCGACGGAGACCCAGTACTTC.

This chain uses TRBV30 with TRBJ2-2; D gene ambiguous. Trimming shortened V by 1 base and J by 4 bases, and 13 bases separated the two germline ends. Per the germline V gene, CDR1 is GTSNPN and CDR2 is SVGIG (reference sequence). CDR3 length: 15 residues. The CDR3 reads CAWSGGSFSTGELFF. The CDR3 DNA reads TGTGCCTGGAGTGGGGGTAGTTTCAGCACCGGGGAGCTGTTTTTT.

The chain has TRBV10-3 and TRBJ2-3; 8 nucleotides align to TRBD2. V trimming: 8 bases; J trimming: 4 bases; junction bases outside the gene matches: 11. CDR1 and CDR2 from the germline V gene are ENHRY and SYGVKD. CDR3 size: 15 residues. CDR3 in amino acids: CAIGESGSRSDTQYF. CDR3 nucleotide sequence: TGTGCCATCGGGGAGAGCGGGAGCCGGTCAGATACGCAGTATTTT.

The genes are TRBV19 and TRBJ2-5, with 7 bases that match TRBD2. Germline V lookup: CDR1 LNHDA, CDR2 SQIVND (reference sequence). This CDR3 comprises 12 residues. V shed 8 bases, J shed 4 bases, and the junction held 4 bases outside the gene matches. The CDR3 DNA follows: TGTGCCAGTCGTTTAGCGGGAGAGACCCAGTACTTC. Translation gives CASRLAGETQYF.

This clone came up a few times. This rearrangement joins TRBV10-3 to TRBJ2-3; TRBD1 matches at 7 bases. The CDR3 length is 14 residues. The junction had 8 bases not matched to a gene; V was cut back by 6 bases and J by 5 bases. Germline-derived CDR1 and CDR2 are ENHRY and SYGVKD. CDR3 in amino acids: CAIRGQSDLDTQYF. For the CDR3, the DNA is TGTGCCATCAGGGGACAGTCCGACTTAGATACGCAGTATTTT.

V gene TRBV6-1 combines with J gene TRBJ1-1; a possible D gene is TRBD1 (5 bases). The germline V gene encodes CDR1 MNHNS and CDR2 SASEGT. V was clipped by 8 bases and J by 0 bases, with 13 bases between them. The CDR3 is made up of 14 amino acids. CDR3 DNA sequence: TGTGCCAGCGAGGCGGGGACGATGAACACTGAAGCTTTCTTT. Translation: CASEAGTMNTEAFF.